These 23 T cell receptor beta chains were all obtained from the same sample, sequenced in a study of blood T cell repertoires in COVID-19. Produced via immunoSEQ multiplex PCR; TCRdb's table is partial and in-frame only. The repertoire consists of around 67,000 clones, with around 87% occurring once and the leading ten covering approximately 5%. Material: peripheral blood. The receptors here all came from a man aged 50-60 years with active COVID-19.

The chain links TRBV30 to TRBJ1-5; 7 bases agree with TRBD1. V shed 2 bases, J shed 4 bases, and the junction held 2 bases outside the gene matches. The CDR3 length is 13 residues. Per germline, CDR1 GTSNPN and CDR2 SVGIG (reference sequence). The CDR3 region is CAWSPDRNQPQHF. The DNA of the CDR3 is TGTGCCTGGAGTCCGGACAGGAATCAGCCCCAGCATTTT. Filled out from reference TRBV30 and TRBJ1-5, the complete variable domain reads SQTIHQWPATLVQPVGSPLSLECTVEGTSNPNLYWYRQAAGRGLQLLFYSVGIGQISSEVPQNLSASRPQDRQFILSSKKLLLSDSGFYLCAWSPDRNQPQHFGDGTRLSIL.

This clone is a singleton in its sample. The chain combines TRBV28 with TRBJ1-1; D remains unclear. The CDR3 spans 13 residues. CDR1 is MDHEN, CDR2 SYDVKM, per germline. The germline V and J ends were trimmed by 5 bases and 11 bases, with 18 bases remaining between them. The CDR3 region has the DNA TGTGCCAGCAGTCCGTGGGCAGTGCTGAATGCTTTCTTT. It specifies CASSPWAVLNAFF.

V gene TRBV28 combines with J gene TRBJ2-2, with TRBD2 as a possible D gene (5 bases). This CDR3 contains 13 residues. CDR1 MDHEN and CDR2 SYDVKM come from the germline V gene. Trimming shortened V by 7 bases and J by 5 bases, and 11 bases separated the two germline ends. The CDR3 DNA reads TGTGCCAGCAAGAGGGAGAGTACCGGGGAGCTGTTTTTT. It yields the protein CASKRESTGELFF.

This chain uses TRBV28 with TRBJ2-7, with a weak D call TRBD1 (6 bases). CDR1 MDHEN and CDR2 SYDVKM come from the germline V gene. CDR3 length equals 15 residues. V lost 7 bases, J lost 1 base, and 17 bases lay in between. CDR3 nucleotides: TGTGCCAGCAACCCCGCAGGGGCCCTTTCCTACGAGCAGTACTTC. Its translation: CASNPAGALSYEQYF.

This sequence joins TRBV10-3 and TRBJ1-2; tentatively, D is TRBD1 (5 bases). The CDR3 contains 12 residues. V gave up 4 bases and J gave up 6 bases, with 9 bases separating them. Germline V gene sequence: CDR1 ENHRY, CDR2 SYGVKD. The CDR3 sequence is CAISGGGDGYTF. The DNA of the CDR3 is TGTGCCATCAGTGGGGGCGGAGATGGCTACACCTTC.

This chain joins TRBV14 and TRBJ1-2; D is undetermined. V was cut by 2 bases and J by 6 bases, with 10 bases left in between. The CDR3 is made up of 13 amino acids. Germline V gene lookup returns CDR1 SGHDN and CDR2 FVKESK. The DNA for the CDR3 is TGTGCCAGCAGCCAACGTCCCAGGAATGGCTACACCTTC. Translated: CASSQRPRNGYTF.

This chain joins TRBV7-2 and TRBJ1-6; TRBD1 matches 8 bases. V was pared by 4 bases and J by 0 bases, with 2 bases of the junction left unmatched. CDR1 and CDR2 from the germline V gene are SGHTA and FQGNSA. The CDR3 runs to 16 residues. The CDR3 sequence is CASSSGQGSYNSPLHF. For the CDR3, the DNA is TGTGCCAGCAGCTCCGGACAGGGCTCCTATAATTCACCCCTCCACTTT.

This rearrangement joins TRBV19 to TRBJ1-5; TRBD1 aligns across 9 bases. This CDR3 region has 17 residues. Trimming at V came to 5 bases and at J to 3 bases, leaving 11 bases not matched to a gene. From germline, CDR1 is LNHDA and CDR2 SQIVND (reference sequence). This chain's CDR3 is CASSGTGGAALNQPQHF. In nucleotides, the CDR3 is TGTGCCAGTAGTGGAACAGGGGGCGCGGCCCTCAATCAGCCCCAGCATTTT. Drawing the rest from reference TRBV19 and TRBJ1-5, the complete variable domain is DGGITQSPKYLFRKEGQNVTLSCEQNLNHDAMYWYRQDPGQGLRLIYYSQIVNDFQKGDIAEGYSVSREKKESFPLTVTSAQKNPTAFYLCASSGTGGAALNQPQHFGDGTRLSIL.

The CDR3 DNA follows: TGTGCCAGCAGCCAAGCGAGGAAGTTGTTCTTC. It specifies CASSQARKLFF. The J gene is TRBJ2-1, the V gene TRBV3-1 (or the pseudogene TRBV3-2), with D uncertain. CDR3 length equals 11 residues. From germline, CDR1 is LGHDT and CDR2 YNNKEL (reference sequence). The V and J ends lost 1 base and 15 bases respectively, with 10 bases between them.

V usage is TRBV10-3 and J usage is TRBJ1-2; TRBD1 matches at 8 bases. The ends lost 6 bases at V and 8 bases at J; junction bases unmatched: 5. This CDR3 is built from 12 residues. Germline V CDR1 and CDR2: ENHRY, SYGVKD. CDR3 sequence reads: CAISPTGEGYTF. The DNA of the CDR3 is TGTGCCATCAGCCCGACAGGGGAAGGCTACACCTTC.

The V gene is TRBV19, the J gene TRBJ1-2; D unresolved. The CDR3 runs 12 residues. CDR1 LNHDA and CDR2 SQIVND come from the germline V gene (reference sequence). The V and J ends lost 6 bases and 4 bases respectively, with 9 bases between them. CDR3 in DNA: TGTGCCAGTAGCGAGCTCGTCTATGGCTACACCTTC. Its protein is CASSELVYGYTF. The whole variable domain, filled in from reference TRBV19 and TRBJ1-2, reads DGGITQSPKYLFRKEGQNVTLSCEQNLNHDAMYWYRQDPGQGLRLIYYSQIVNDFQKGDIAEGYSVSREKKESFPLTVTSAQKNPTAFYLCASSELVYGYTFGSGTRLTVV.

This clone was seen a few times. V usage is TRBV5-1 and J usage is TRBJ2-5; 11 bases map to TRBD2. The CDR3 has 16 residues. Germline CDR1 and CDR2: SGHRS and YFSETQ. V lost 1 base to trimming and J lost 5 bases; unmatched junction nucleotides: 7. The CDR3 reads CASSLSTSGSGETQYF. In nucleotides, the CDR3 is TGCGCCAGCAGCTTGTCAACTAGCGGGAGCGGTGAGACCCAGTACTTC.

J is TRBJ2-7 and V is TRBV20-1; 10 nucleotides line up with TRBD2. This CDR3 is 16 amino acids long. V shed 3 bases, J shed 2 bases, and the junction held 10 bases outside the gene matches. Germline-derived CDR1 and CDR2 are DFQATT and SNEGSKA (reference sequence). The CDR3 bases are TGCAGTGCTAGTTCTTGGCTAGCGGGAGAGCCCTACGAGCAGTACTTC. Translating it yields CSASSWLAGEPYEQYF.

This clone turned up a few times. V and J are TRBV6-1 and TRBJ2-1, with 11 positions matching TRBD2. Germline CDR1 is MNHNS and CDR2 is SASEGT. Losses at the gene ends were 2 bases for V and 9 bases for J; bases not matched to a gene: 9. The CDR3 totals 16 residues. Here the CDR3 DNA reads TGTGCCAGCAGTGAAACATTAGCGGGAGGGCCTCGTGAGCAGTTCTTC. It yields the protein CASSETLAGGPREQFF.

This rearrangement joins TRBV28 to TRBJ1-3; no reliable D call. CDR1 and CDR2 from the germline V gene are MDHEN and SYDVKM. The CDR3 length is 15 residues. V lost 2 bases and J lost 0, with 8 bases in between. The CDR3 sequence: CASSLGQSSGNTIYF. The CDR3 coding sequence is TGTGCCAGCAGTTTAGGGCAGAGCTCTGGAAACACCATATATTTT. Combining the CDR3 with reference TRBV28 and TRBJ1-3 gives the whole variable domain DVKVTQSSRYLVKRTGEKVFLECVQDMDHENMFWYRQDPGLGLRLIYFSYDVKMKEKGDIPEGYSVSREKKERFSLILESASTNQTSMYLCASSLGQSSGNTIYFGEGSWLTVV.

The rearrangement links TRBV29-1 to TRBJ1-5; D is possibly TRBD1 (5 bases). Germline V gene lookup returns CDR1 SQVTM and CDR2 ANQGSEA. The CDR3 is made up of 13 amino acids. The V and J ends lost 5 bases and 6 bases respectively, with 14 bases between them. In DNA, the CDR3 is TGCAGCGTTTCCGACAATCAGGGTCAGCCCCAGCATTTT. Translating it yields CSVSDNQGQPQHF.

This clone was observed a handful of times. The J gene is TRBJ1-1, the V gene TRBV19; D gene unclear. This CDR3 comprises 12 residues. V dropped 7 bases and J dropped 13 bases, with 19 bases sitting between them. Germline CDR1 LNHDA, CDR2 SQIVND (reference sequence). CDR3 DNA sequence: TGTGCCAGTACCCCTGGAACGGGATATGTTTTCTTT. Translating it yields CASTPGTGYVFF.

The chain joins TRBV7-9 to TRBJ2-1; 8 nucleotides line up with TRBD2. The germline V gene encodes CDR1 SEHNR and CDR2 FQNEAQ (reference sequence). This CDR3 comprises 12 residues. V lost 5 bases and J lost 9; bases outside the gene matches: 3. Here the CDR3 reads CASSTLAAEQFF. The CDR3 coding sequence is TGTGCCAGCAGCACACTAGCGGCTGAGCAGTTCTTC.

The CDR3 DNA reads as TGTGCCAGCAGCCCAGTAGGGGGCTCCTACAATGAGCAGTTCTTC. Translation: CASSPVGGSYNEQFF. The chain carries TRBV7-2 and TRBJ2-1, with D perhaps matching TRBD1 (6 bases). Trimming took off 5 bases at V and 0 bases at J, with 11 bases between the two ends. CDR3 length: 15 residues. The V gene's germline CDR1 is SGHTA and CDR2 FQGNSA. Drawing the rest from reference TRBV7-2 and TRBJ2-1, the complete variable domain is GAGVSQSPSNKVTEKGKDVELRCDPISGHTALYWYRQSLGQGLEFLIYFQGNSAPDKSGLPSDRFSAERTGGSVSTLTIQRTQQEDSAVYLCASSPVGGSYNEQFFGPGTRLTVL.

J is TRBJ2-1 and V is TRBV7-2; weak D call: TRBD1 (8 bases). The germline V and J ends were trimmed by 7 bases and 4 bases, with 20 bases remaining between them. CDR1 and CDR2 from the germline V gene are SGHTA and FQGNSA. The CDR3 length is 16 residues. CDR3 loop: CASTLGGTGWYNEQFF. CDR3 nucleotides: TGTGCCAGCACTCTCGGGGGGACAGGATGGTACAATGAGCAGTTCTTC.

The gene calls are TRBV5-4 and TRBJ1-1; D call uncertain. Trimming removed 0 bases from V and 4 bases from J, with 10 bases in between. Germline V gene data show CDR1 as SGHNT and CDR2 as YYREEE (reference sequence). The CDR3 has 14 residues. The CDR3 region has the DNA TGTGCCAGCAGCTTGGATTCCAGAAGCACTGAAGCTTTCTTT. Translating it yields CASSLDSRSTEAFF.

The V gene is TRBV10-3, the J gene TRBJ2-1; 7 nucleotides agree with TRBD2. Germline lookup yields CDR1 ENHRY and CDR2 SYGVKD. The CDR3 spans 18 residues. The ends lost 10 bases at V and 0 bases at J; junction bases unmatched: 18. Here the CDR3 DNA reads TGTGCCACCCAGGATCGGGGCGGCGGGAGTTACTCCTACAATGAGCAGTTCTTC. Protein: CATQDRGGGSYSYNEQFF.

As regards this clone: Other DNA sequences from this sample encode an identical CDR3 as well. The chain is built from TRBV9 and TRBJ2-7, with D tentatively TRBD1 (6 bases). The germline gives CDR1 SGDLS, CDR2 YYNGEE. The CDR3 sequence is 15 residues long. With 0 bases removed from V and 0 bases from J, the gap between germline ends came to 10 bases. The CDR3: CASSVGQDSSYEQYF. CDR3 nucleotide sequence: TGTGCCAGCAGCGTAGGACAGGACTCCTCCTACGAGCAGTACTTC.